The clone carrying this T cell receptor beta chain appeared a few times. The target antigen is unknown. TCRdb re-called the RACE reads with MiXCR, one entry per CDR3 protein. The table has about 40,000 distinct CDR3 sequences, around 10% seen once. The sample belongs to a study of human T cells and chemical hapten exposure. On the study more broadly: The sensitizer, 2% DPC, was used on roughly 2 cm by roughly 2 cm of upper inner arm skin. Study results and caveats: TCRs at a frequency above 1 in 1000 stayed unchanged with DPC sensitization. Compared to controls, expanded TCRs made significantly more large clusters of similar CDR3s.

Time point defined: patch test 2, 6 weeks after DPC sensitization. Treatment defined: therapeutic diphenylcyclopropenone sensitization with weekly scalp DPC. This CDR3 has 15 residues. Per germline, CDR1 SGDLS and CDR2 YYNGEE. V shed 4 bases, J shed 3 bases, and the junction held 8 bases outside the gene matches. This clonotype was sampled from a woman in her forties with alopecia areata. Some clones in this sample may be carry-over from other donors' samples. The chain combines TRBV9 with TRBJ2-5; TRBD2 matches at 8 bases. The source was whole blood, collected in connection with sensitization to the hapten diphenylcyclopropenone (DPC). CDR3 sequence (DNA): TGTGCCAGCAGCCCACAGGCGGGGGGCAAAGAGACCCAGTACTTC. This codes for CASSPQAGGKETQYF. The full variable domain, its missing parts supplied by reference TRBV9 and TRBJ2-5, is DSGVTQTPKHLITATGQRVTLRCSPRSGDLSVYWYQQSLDQGLQFLIQYYNGEERAKGNILERFSAQQFPDLHSELNLSSLELGDSALYFCASSPQAGGKETQYFGPGTRLLVL.